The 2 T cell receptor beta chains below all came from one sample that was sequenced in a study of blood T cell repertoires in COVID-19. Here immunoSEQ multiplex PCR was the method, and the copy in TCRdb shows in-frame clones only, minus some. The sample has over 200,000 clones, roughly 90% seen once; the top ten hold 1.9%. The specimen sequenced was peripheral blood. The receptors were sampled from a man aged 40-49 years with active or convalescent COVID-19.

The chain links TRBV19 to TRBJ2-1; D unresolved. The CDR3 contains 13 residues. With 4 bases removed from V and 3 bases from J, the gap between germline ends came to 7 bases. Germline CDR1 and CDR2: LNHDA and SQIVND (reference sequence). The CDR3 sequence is CASSNILYNEQFF. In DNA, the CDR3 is TGTGCCAGTAGTAATATTCTCTACAATGAGCAGTTCTTC.

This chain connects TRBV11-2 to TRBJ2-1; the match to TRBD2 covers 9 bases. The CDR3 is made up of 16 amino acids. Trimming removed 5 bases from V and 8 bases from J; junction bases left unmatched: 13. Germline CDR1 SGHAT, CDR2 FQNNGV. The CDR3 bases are TGTGCCAGCAGCCTCGGGGCTGCGGGGGGGCAGTATGAGCAGTTCTTC. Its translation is CASSLGAAGGQYEQFF.